This entry lists 26 T cell receptor beta chains sequenced from one sample in a study of patients and donors after allogeneic stem cell transplantation. MiXCR was run by TCRdb on the RT-PCR reads, yielding one entry per CDR3 protein. Among about 960,000 distinct CDR3 sequences, 18% were seen once, and the ten largest hold about 6%. The sample taken for sequencing was blood, either unsorted or a sorted T cell fraction (not recorded which). Receptors originate from a human donor who was either an allogeneic HSCT recipient or a stem cell or donor lymphocyte infusion donor (not recorded which). It is not recorded whose cells these are; they may come from a transplant donor.

The V gene is TRBV14, the J gene TRBJ2-1; D gene ambiguous. The germline V and J ends were trimmed by 1 base and 0 bases, with 7 bases remaining between them. This CDR3 comprises 15 residues. Germline V gives CDR1 SGHDN, CDR2 FVKESK. CDR3 residues: CASSQGASSYNEQFF. CDR3 coding DNA: TGTGCCAGCAGCCAAGGAGCCAGCTCCTACAATGAGCAGTTCTTC.

The J gene is TRBJ2-7, the V gene TRBV20-1; TRBD2 matches at 9 bases. The V gene end was trimmed by 5 bases and the J gene end by 6 bases; junction bases not matched to a gene: 8. This CDR3 spans 13 amino acids. CDR1 is DFQATT and CDR2 is SNEGSKA in the germline V gene (reference sequence). The CDR3: CSAHSGRSSEQYF. CDR3 in DNA: TGCAGTGCTCACAGCGGGAGGAGTAGCGAGCAGTACTTC.

This clonotype was seen a handful of times. The chain carries TRBV7-3 and TRBJ2-3; D is perhaps TRBD1 or TRBD2 (5 bases each). V was shortened by 5 bases and J by 2 bases, with 11 bases between the two germline ends. This CDR3 has 14 amino acids. Germline loops: CDR1 SGHTA, CDR2 FQGTGA. The CDR3 reads CASSPREFTDTQYF. The CDR3 DNA is TGTGCCAGCAGCCCCAGGGAGTTCACAGATACGCAGTATTTT. Complete variable domain (other parts from reference TRBV7-3 and TRBJ2-3): GAGVSQTPSNKVTEKGKYVELRCDPISGHTALYWYRQSLGQGPEFLIYFQGTGAADDSGLPNDRFFAVRPEGSVSTLKIQRTERGDSAVYLCASSPREFTDTQYFGPGTRLTVL.

This clonotype showed up just a few times. The CDR3 nucleotides are TGCAGTGCCAACCACGACAGGGCCTACGAGCAGTACTTC. It specifies CSANHDRAYEQYF. The chain joins TRBV20-1 to TRBJ2-7, with 7 bases lining up with TRBD1. This CDR3 comprises 13 residues. After removal of 6 bases from V and 2 bases from J, the junction contained 7 bases not matched to a gene. CDR1 DFQATT and CDR2 SNEGSKA come from the germline V gene (reference sequence).

In this sample, this clonotype turned up once. The chain is built from TRBV30 and TRBJ1-2; 8 positions agree with TRBD1. CDR1 and CDR2 from the germline V gene are GTSNPN and SVGIG (reference sequence). The CDR3 spans 12 residues. The junction had 1 base not matched to a gene; V was cut back by 1 base and J by 6 bases. CDR3 coding DNA: TGTGCCTGGAGTGCGACAGGGGATGGCTACACCTTC. Translation gives CAWSATGDGYTF.

This clonotype was observed at least ten times. The chain has TRBV12-3 or TRBV12-4 and TRBJ2-1; 11 nucleotides align to TRBD2. J was trimmed by 8 bases and V by 10 bases; bases with no gene match: 7. The CDR3 covers 13 residues. CDR3 bases: TGTGCCACCAAAACTAGCGGGAGTTATGAGCAGTTCTTC. This translates into CATKTSGSYEQFF.

The chain has TRBV2 and TRBJ1-1; D not resolved. V lost 8 bases and J 2 bases, leaving 15 bases between the germline ends. Germline loops: CDR1 SNHLY, CDR2 FYNNEI. This CDR3 has 14 residues. CDR3 DNA: TGTGCCAGCTCGAGCCGCCATGTTAACACTGAAGCTTTCTTT. It translates to CASSSRHVNTEAFF.

V and J are TRBV20-1 and TRBJ1-1; 10 bases match TRBD1. This CDR3 region has 18 residues. Germline V gene lookup returns CDR1 DFQATT and CDR2 SNEGSKA (reference sequence). Trimming removed 5 bases from V and 1 base from J; junction bases left unmatched: 16. CDR3 nucleotides: TGCAGTGCTTTCTCACCGGGACAGGGGACAGATTCGAACACTGAAGCTTTCTTT. It encodes CSAFSPGQGTDSNTEAFF.

This chain connects TRBV5-1 to TRBJ1-2, with 8 bases lining up with TRBD1. V gave up 2 bases and J gave up 6 bases; unmatched junction bases: 12. CDR3 length: 16 amino acids. Germline V gene lookup returns CDR1 SGHRS and CDR2 YFSETQ. The CDR3 DNA reads as TGCGCCAGCAGCTTCCTCGGACAGGGACGGTATGATGGCTACACCTTC. Its protein product is CASSFLGQGRYDGYTF.

This clonotype was seen a few times. The V gene is TRBV6-2 or TRBV6-3, the J gene TRBJ2-4; 7 bases are shared with TRBD1. The V and J ends lost 2 bases and 0 bases, in that order; junction bases with no gene match: 7. The CDR3 runs to 17 residues. CDR1 is MNHEY, CDR2 SVGEGT, per germline. The CDR3 nucleotides are TGTGCCAGCAGTTACCCGCCGGGACAGCTAGCCAAAAACATTCAGTACTTC. Translation: CASSYPPGQLAKNIQYF.

In this sample, this clonotype turned up once. The rearrangement links TRBV24-1 to TRBJ2-2; the D is unclear. CDR1 is KGHDR and CDR2 is SFDVKD in the germline V gene. The V end lost 0 bases, the J end lost 6 bases, and 10 bases lay between the germline ends. The length of the CDR3 is 15 residues. CDR3 amino acids: CATSDLADSPGELFF. The CDR3 DNA reads as TGTGCCACCAGTGATTTGGCAGATTCCCCCGGGGAGCTGTTTTTT.

In its sample, this clonotype was seen many times. The chain combines TRBV12-3 or TRBV12-4 with TRBJ1-5; D remains ambiguous. This CDR3 is built from 13 residues. Between the trimmed V and J ends, which lost 6 bases and 6 bases, there was a span of 12 bases. The CDR3 region has the DNA TGTGCCAGCAGCCCCGCCGGCAGTCAGCCCCAGCATTTT. This sequence encodes CASSPAGSQPQHF.

The table lists this clonotype with a few counts. The chain is built from TRBV5-1 and TRBJ2-7, with 9 bases identical to TRBD1. Germline V gene lookup returns CDR1 SGHRS and CDR2 YFSETQ. V lost 4 bases, J lost 6 bases, and 8 bases stayed unmatched. The CDR3 loop spans 14 amino acids. The CDR3 nucleotides are TGCGCCAGCAGCACGAGACAGGGGGAAGGCGAGCAGTACTTC. Amino acid sequence: CASSTRQGEGEQYF. Complete variable domain (other parts from reference TRBV5-1 and TRBJ2-7): KAGVTQTPRYLIKTRGQQVTLSCSPISGHRSVSWYQQTPGQGLQFLFEYFSETQRNKGNFPGRFSGRQFSNSRSEMNVSTLELGDSALYLCASSTRQGEGEQYFGPGTRLTVT.

Many counts were recorded for this clonotype. This chain connects TRBV27 to TRBJ1-5, with TRBD1 matching over 8 bases. Germline-derived CDR1 and CDR2 are MNHEY and SMNVEV (reference sequence). Losses at the gene ends were 3 bases for V and 7 bases for J; bases not matched to a gene: 5. This CDR3 is built from 14 residues. CDR3 in DNA: TGTGCCAGCAGTTTCGCAGGGGGCAGCCAGCCCCAGCATTTT. The encoded protein is CASSFAGGSQPQHF.

The chain recombines TRBV28 with TRBJ1-6, with 7 bases fitting TRBD1. The germline V gene encodes CDR1 MDHEN and CDR2 SYDVKM. With 6 bases clipped from V and 8 bases from J, the junction kept 7 bases outside the gene matches. The CDR3 length is 14 residues. CDR3 coding DNA: TGTGCCAGCAGGCCGACAGGGAGGGATTCACCCCTCCACTTT. Amino acid sequence: CASRPTGRDSPLHF.

This clonotype has at least ten counts. The chain couples TRBV29-1 to TRBJ2-7; D not certain. Germline V CDR1 and CDR2: SQVTM, ANQGSEA. V was shortened by 4 bases and J by 3 bases, with 4 bases between the two germline ends. The CDR3 loop spans 10 amino acids. The CDR3 reads CSVVGYEQYF. CDR3 nucleotides: TGCAGCGTTGTAGGCTACGAGCAGTACTTC.

CDR3 coding DNA: TGCAGTGCTAGACGGGGGGCGGGGAACACTGAAGCTTTCTTT. Amino acids: CSARRGAGNTEAFF. The chain couples TRBV20-1 to TRBJ1-1; D is perhaps TRBD1 (6 bases). This CDR3 spans 14 amino acids. Germline V gives CDR1 DFQATT, CDR2 SNEGSKA (reference sequence). V lost 2 bases to trimming and J lost 1 base, with 11 bases between them.

This clonotype was seen many times. The rearrangement links TRBV4-3 to TRBJ1-5; tentatively, D is TRBD1 (5 bases). V shed 1 base and J shed 6 bases, with 13 bases lying between them. This CDR3 region has 15 residues. Looked up from germline, CDR1 is LGHNA and CDR2 is YSLEER. Here the CDR3 DNA reads TGCGCCAGCAGCCAAGTGCAGGGAAGGGTTCAGCCCCAGCATTTT. It translates to CASSQVQGRVQPQHF.

This clonotype was counted ten times or more. This chain uses TRBV5-1 with TRBJ2-7; 7 bases align to TRBD1. Unmatched junction bases numbered 11, after V lost 2 bases and J lost 0 bases. The CDR3 has 17 amino acids. Germline loops: CDR1 SGHRS, CDR2 YFSETQ. The CDR3: CASSLQGQPLSSYEQYF. The CDR3 region has the DNA TGCGCCAGCAGCTTACAGGGACAGCCCTTGAGCTCCTACGAGCAGTACTTC.

The J gene is TRBJ2-7, the V gene TRBV27; 8 bases line up with TRBD1. The length of the CDR3 is 15 residues. The germline V gene encodes CDR1 MNHEY and CDR2 SMNVEV (reference sequence). V shed 3 bases and J 3 bases; nucleotides not matched to a gene: 7. The CDR3 sequence: CASSFSGTGNYEQYF. The DNA for the CDR3 is TGTGCCAGCAGTTTTTCCGGGACAGGAAACTACGAGCAGTACTTC.

This clonotype came up many times. J is TRBJ2-2 and V is TRBV29-1; possibly TRBD1 for D (6 bases). V was clipped by 6 bases and J by 1 base, with 12 bases between them. The CDR3 has 14 residues. Germline V lookup: CDR1 SQVTM, CDR2 ANQGSEA. CDR3 sequence reads: CSVGTSKNTGELFF. CDR3 in DNA: TGCAGCGTAGGGACATCCAAGAACACCGGGGAGCTGTTTTTT.

The sample holds a few counts of this clonotype. The chain uses TRBV7-9 and TRBJ2-1, with a possible D match to TRBD2 (6 bases). Germline CDR1 and CDR2: SEHNR and FQNEAQ (reference sequence). V lost 4 bases to trimming and J lost 8 bases, with 18 bases between them. The CDR3 length is 15 residues. For the CDR3, the DNA is TGTGCCAGCAGCTCCAGACTAGAGGGATCCCATGAGCAGTTCTTC. It yields the protein CASSSRLEGSHEQFF.

Only a few counts were recorded for this clonotype. This sequence joins TRBV4-1 and TRBJ1-5, with 7 nucleotides matching TRBD1. With V trimmed by 1 base and J by 3 bases, 6 bases remained unmatched. The CDR3 totals 16 residues. The germline gives CDR1 MGHRA, CDR2 YSYEKL. CDR3 nucleotides: TGCGCCAGCAGCCAAGGACAGGGAGAGGACAATCAGCCCCAGCATTTT. It translates to CASSQGQGEDNQPQHF.

Note on this clonotype: A much larger clone is a single base away; this may be a read error. CDR3 sequence reads: CASSKYYEQYF. The DNA of the CDR3 is TGTGCCAGCAGCAAATACTACGAGCAGTACTTC. This chain joins TRBV21-1 and TRBJ2-7. TRBV21-1 is a pseudogene. CDR3 length: 11 amino acids.

This clonotype was seen a handful of times. The chain has TRBV9 and TRBJ1-1; no firm D call. Germline-derived CDR1 and CDR2 are SGDLS and YYNGEE. V lost 3 bases and J 5 bases, leaving 14 bases between the germline ends. The CDR3 is made up of 14 amino acids. The CDR3 nucleotides read TGTGCCAGCAGCGCCATCGTGACTGGGACTGAAGCTTTCTTT. Its translation: CASSAIVTGTEAFF.

A few counts support this clonotype. The chain links TRBV4-1 to TRBJ2-3, with TRBD2 as a possible D gene (5 bases). Germline V gene sequence: CDR1 MGHRA, CDR2 YSYEKL. This CDR3 contains 13 residues. V was cut by 3 bases and J by 7 bases, with 11 bases left in between. The DNA for the CDR3 is TGCGCCAGCAGCCACCCAGGAGGTTATACGCAGTATTTT. This encodes CASSHPGGYTQYF.